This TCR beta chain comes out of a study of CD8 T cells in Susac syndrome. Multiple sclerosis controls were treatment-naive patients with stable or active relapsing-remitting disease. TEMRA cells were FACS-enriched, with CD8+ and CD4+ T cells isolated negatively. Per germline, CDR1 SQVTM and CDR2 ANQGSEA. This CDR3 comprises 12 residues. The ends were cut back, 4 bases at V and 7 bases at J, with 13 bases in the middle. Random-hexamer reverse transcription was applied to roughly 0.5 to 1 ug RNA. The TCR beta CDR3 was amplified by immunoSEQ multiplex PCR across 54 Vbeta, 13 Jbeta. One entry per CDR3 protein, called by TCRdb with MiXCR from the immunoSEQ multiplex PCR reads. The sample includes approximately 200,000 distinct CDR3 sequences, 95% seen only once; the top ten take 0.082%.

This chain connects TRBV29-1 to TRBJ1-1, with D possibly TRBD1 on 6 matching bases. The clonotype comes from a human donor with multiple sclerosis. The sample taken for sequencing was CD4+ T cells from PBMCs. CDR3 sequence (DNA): TGCAGCGTTGCTTGGGGGCATGATGAAGCTTTCTTT. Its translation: CSVAWGHDEAFF.